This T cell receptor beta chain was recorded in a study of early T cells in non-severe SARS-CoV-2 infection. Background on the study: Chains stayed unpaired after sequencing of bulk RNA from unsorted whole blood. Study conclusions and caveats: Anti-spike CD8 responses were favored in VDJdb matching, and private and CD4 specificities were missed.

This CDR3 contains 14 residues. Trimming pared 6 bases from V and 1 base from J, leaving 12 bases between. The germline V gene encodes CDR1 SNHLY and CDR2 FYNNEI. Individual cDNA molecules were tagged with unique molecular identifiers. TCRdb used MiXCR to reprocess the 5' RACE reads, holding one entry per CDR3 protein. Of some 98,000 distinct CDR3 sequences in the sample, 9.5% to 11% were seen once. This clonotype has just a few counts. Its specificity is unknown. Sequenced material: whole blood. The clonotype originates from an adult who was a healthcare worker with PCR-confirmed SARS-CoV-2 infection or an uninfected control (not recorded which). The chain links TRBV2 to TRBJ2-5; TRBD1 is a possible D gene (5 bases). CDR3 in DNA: TGTGCCAGCAGCCTGGCAGGGATCCAAGAGACCCAGTACTTC. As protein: CASSLAGIQETQYF.